One and the same sample provided the 3 T cell receptor beta chains below, sequenced in a study of regulatory T cells in long-lasting Graves disease. Time point noted: newly diagnosed GD, antithyroid drugs for less than 3 months. The TCR library was made from RNA that had been extracted from PBMCs in TRIzol. For TCR beta, libraries came from iRepertoire HTBI primers and Arm-PCR of CDR3 regions. TCRdb re-analysed the multiplex PCR reads in MiXCR, keeping a single row per CDR3 protein. Here the sample spans 370,000 or so distinct CDR3 sequences, around 15% being singletons. This same sample was also part of a study on T cells in Graves' hyperthyroidism and ophthalmopathy.

This specimen consisted of peripheral blood mononuclear cells (PBMCs), obtained at new diagnosis, from a patient treated with antithyroid drugs. These receptors all come from a young woman with Graves disease.

The sample holds a few counts of this clonotype. The rearrangement links TRBV20-1 to TRBJ2-5; D unresolved. The germline V and J ends were trimmed by 5 bases and 2 bases, with 18 bases remaining between them. Germline lookup yields CDR1 DFQATT and CDR2 SNEGSKA (reference sequence). The CDR3 loop spans 15 amino acids. The CDR3 DNA follows: TGCAGTGCTGAACCCTACAACACCCCACAAGAGACCCAGTACTTC. Protein sequence: CSAEPYNTPQETQYF.

This clonotype turned up a few times. The V gene is TRBV10-3, the J gene TRBJ1-1; TRBD1 agrees at 7 bases. The CDR3 is 15 amino acids. V was clipped by 5 bases and J by 0 bases; unmatched bases: 6. The V gene's germline CDR1 is ENHRY and CDR2 SYGVKD. The CDR3 is CAISIRQGLNTEAFF. DNA of the CDR3: TGTGCCATCAGTATCCGACAGGGACTGAACACTGAAGCTTTCTTT.

J is TRBJ2-5 and V is TRBV28; 12 bases map to TRBD1. The ends lost 6 bases at V and 5 bases at J; junction bases unmatched: 7. The CDR3 runs 15 residues. Germline V gives CDR1 MDHEN, CDR2 SYDVKM. Here the CDR3 DNA reads TGTGCCAGCAGCAGTCCGGGACAGGGGGCTGAGACCCAGTACTTC. Its protein is CASSSPGQGAETQYF.